Listed below are T cell receptor beta chains from one sample, sequenced in a study of resident and recirculating memory T cells in vitiligo. The method was immunoSEQ multiplex PCR; TCRdb's version includes in-frame clones alone and lacks a portion of them. The table lists 39,000 or so clones, about 90% of them singletons. The sequenced sample consisted of blood. The source is a male donor with vitiligo. The CDR3 runs from the conserved cysteine through the conserved F or W. The D gene is left open where the match is weak. Size tells how often a clone was seen (once, few, many) or the class of an expanded clone, and some rows leave it out.

-,-,TRBV6-5,TRBJ1-1,CASSMRATEAFF,TGTGCCAGCAGTATGAGAGCCACTGAAGCTTTCTTT
TRBD1,-,TRBV5-1,TRBJ1-1,CASSQTRTGGVEAFF,TGCGCCAGCAGCCAAACCAGGACAGGAGGGGTTGAAGCTTTCTTT
-,-,TRBV5-1,TRBJ1-1,CASSLYSGGGNTEAFF,TGCGCCAGCAGCTTGTACTCGGGGGGGGGAAACACTGAAGCTTTCTTT
TRBD1,-,TRBV5-1,TRBJ2-1,CASTLVSTGKGEQFF,TGCGCCAGCACCCTCGTATCGACAGGGAAAGGTGAGCAGTTCTTC
TRBD1,-,TRBV30,TRBJ1-2,CAWISRDRGMISGYTF,TGTGCCTGGATTTCCCGGGACAGGGGGATGATTTCTGGCTACACCTTC
-,few,TRBV21-1,TRBJ1-2,CASSLTVKGAGGYTF,TGTGCCAGCAGCCTCACGGTGAAGGGGGCAGGCGGCTACACCTTC
-,-,TRBV29-1,TRBJ2-7,CSVDLGGEQYF,TGCAGCGTCGATCTTGGGGGGGAGCAGTACTTC
TRBD2,-,TRBV18,TRBJ2-1,CASSPRLAGGIGEQFF,TGTGCCAGCTCACCACGACTAGCGGGGGGGATAGGTGAGCAGTTCTTC
TRBD1,once,TRBV12-5,TRBJ2-7,CASGSPRQGDEQYF,TGTGCTAGTGGTTCTCCTCGACAGGGCGACGAGCAGTACTTC
TRBD1,-,TRBV2,TRBJ2-5,CASRTGGAGGQETQYF,TGTGCCAGCCGGACAGGGGGCGCGGGAGGGCAAGAGACCCAGTACTTC
-,-,TRBV5-6,TRBJ1-6,CASSLTPSYNSPLHF,TGTGCCAGCAGCTTGACGCCCAGTTATAATTCACCCCTCCACTTT
-,once,TRBV21-1,TRBJ2-2,CADLGGLNTGELFF,TGTGCCGACCTGGGGGGGTTGAACACCGGGGAGCTGTTTTTT
-,-,TRBV9,TRBJ2-1,CASSVFDRYLGNEQFF,TGTGCCAGCAGCGTTTTTGACAGGTACCTAGGCAATGAGCAGTTCTTC
-,-,TRBV11-2,TRBJ2-5,CASSSQGETQYF,TGTGCCAGCAGCTCGCAGGGGGAGACCCAGTACTTC
TRBD2,once,TRBV6-1,TRBJ2-1,CASSEQLAGVNEQFF,TGTGCCAGCAGTGAGCAACTAGCGGGGGTCAATGAGCAGTTCTTC
TRBD1,once,TRBV19,TRBJ2-2,CASRPDRGTGELFF,TGTGCCAGTAGGCCCGACAGGGGGACCGGGGAGCTGTTTTTT
TRBD2,-,TRBV29-1,TRBJ2-2,CSVETSGANTGELFF,TGCAGCGTCGAGACTAGCGGGGCAAACACCGGGGAGCTGTTTTTT
TRBD2,-,TRBV5-4,TRBJ2-5,CASSAPGGETQYF,TGTGCCAGCAGCGCCCCGGGGGGAGAGACCCAGTACTTC
-,-,TRBV7-2,TRBJ2-5,CASSLGAGRETQYF,TGTGCCAGCAGCTTGGGGGCTGGTCGGGAGACCCAGTACTTC
-,-,TRBV18,TRBJ1-4,CASSQGMRHATNEKLFF,TGTGCCAGCTCACAGGGGATGAGGCATGCAACTAATGAAAAACTGTTTTTT
TRBD1,-,TRBV18,TRBJ1-1,CASTENTGALNTEAFF,TGTGCCAGCACCGAAAACACAGGGGCCCTGAACACTGAAGCTTTCTTT
TRBD1,-,TRBV19,TRBJ1-2,CASKQGASGYTF,TGTGCCAGCAAGCAGGGGGCGAGTGGCTACACCTTC
-,-,TRBV6-5,TRBJ2-5,CASTKRVAEETQYF,TGTGCCAGCACTAAACGGGTGGCTGAAGAGACCCAGTACTTC
TRBD2,-,TRBV5-4,TRBJ2-1,CASSLGGGYEQFF,TGTGCCAGCAGCTTGGGCGGGGGGTATGAGCAGTTCTTC
-,-,TRBV5-1,TRBJ1-1,CASSLNRDSNTEAFF,TGCGCCAGCAGCTTGAACCGGGATTCGAACACTGAAGCTTTCTTT
TRBD1,once,TRBV5-8,TRBJ2-1,CASSLKGAQHNEQFF,TGTGCCAGCAGCTTGAAGGGGGCCCAGCACAATGAGCAGTTCTTC
-,-,TRBV11-2,TRBJ1-1,CASSLGQYMNTEAFF,TGTGCCAGCAGCCTAGGACAGTATATGAACACTGAAGCTTTCTTT
TRBD1,-,TRBV7-9,TRBJ1-3,CASSFWTGVSGNTIYF,TGTGCCAGCAGCTTTTGGACAGGGGTCTCTGGAAACACCATATATTTT
-,-,TRBV30,TRBJ1-1,CAWEPTANTEAFF,TGTGCCTGGGAACCGACAGCTAACACTGAAGCTTTCTTT
TRBD1,-,TRBV15,TRBJ1-5,CATSTGQGNQPQHF,TGTGCCACCAGCACGGGACAGGGGAATCAGCCCCAGCATTTT
TRBD1,-,TRBV4-1,TRBJ2-2,CASSPDRGRGTGELFF,TGCGCCAGCAGCCCGGACAGGGGACGGGGCACCGGGGAGCTGTTTTTT
-,-,TRBV29-1,TRBJ1-1,CSVEGEKTEAFF,TGCAGCGTTGAAGGGGAGAAAACTGAAGCTTTCTTT
-,-,TRBV5-1,TRBJ2-1,CASSPTPFPNYHEQFF,TGCGCCAGCAGCCCAACCCCCTTCCCCAACTACCATGAGCAGTTCTTC
-,-,TRBV6-5,TRBJ1-1,CASTQGTMNTEAFF,TGTGCCAGCACCCAAGGGACTATGAACACTGAAGCTTTCTTT
-,-,TRBV14,TRBJ2-7,CASSRRQGGTYEQYF,TGTGCCAGCAGCCGAAGACAGGGAGGTACCTACGAGCAGTACTTC
-,-,TRBV6-5,TRBJ2-2,CASRPTYTGELFF,TGTGCCAGCAGACCTACTTACACCGGGGAGCTGTTTTTT
-,few,TRBV7-3,TRBJ2-1,CASSSQGGEQFF,TGTGCCAGCAGCTCGCAGGGCGGTGAGCAGTTCTTC
TRBD1,-,TRBV5-6,TRBJ1-2,CASSLNRGQGIYGYTF,TGTGCCAGCAGCTTGAACAGGGGGCAAGGAATCTATGGCTACACCTTC
TRBD2,-,TRBV11-2,TRBJ2-1,CASSFLAGSSYNEQFF,TGTGCCAGCAGCTTCCTAGCGGGGAGCTCCTACAATGAGCAGTTCTTC
TRBD1,once,TRBV7-9,TRBJ1-4,CASSSLSDRAEKLFF,TGTGCCAGCAGCTCCCTCTCAGACAGGGCTGAAAAACTGTTTTTT
-,-,TRBV19,TRBJ1-2,CASSPRQYNGYTF,TGTGCCAGTAGTCCTCGACAGTACAATGGCTACACCTTC
-,once,TRBV7-2,TRBJ2-7,CASSENSGFYEQYF,TGTGCCAGCAGTGAGAACTCAGGGTTCTACGAGCAGTACTTC
TRBD1,-,TRBV9,TRBJ1-2,CASSVRGQGDGYGYTF,TGTGCCAGCAGCGTCCGCGGACAGGGGGATGGCTATGGCTACACCTTC
-,-,TRBV6-4,TRBJ2-1,CASSDWSKNRNEQFF,TGTGCCAGCAGTGATTGGAGTAAAAATCGCAATGAGCAGTTCTTC
-,-,TRBV7-2,TRBJ1-2,CASSLSGQNYGYTF,TGTGCCAGCAGCTTATCGGGACAAAACTATGGCTACACCTTC
-,-,TRBV5-1,TRBJ2-1,CASSLGDSRYNEQFF,TGCGCCAGCAGCTTGGGGGACTCCCGCTACAATGAGCAGTTCTTC
-,-,TRBV19,TRBJ2-7,CASSITHIRGYEQYF,TGTGCCAGTAGTATAACGCATATTCGGGGTTACGAGCAGTACTTC
TRBD2,once,TRBV11-3,TRBJ2-7,CASSLSGGTYEQYF,TGTGCCAGCAGCTTGAGCGGGGGAACCTACGAGCAGTACTTC
-,-,TRBV6-1,TRBJ1-1,CASSGRGRHPFF,TGTGCCAGCAGTGGGAGGGGACGACATCCTTTCTTT
TRBD1,-,TRBV5-4,TRBJ1-3,CASSLGQRQGGNTIYF,TGTGCCAGCAGCTTGGGCCAAAGACAGGGAGGAAACACCATATATTTT
-,-,TRBV6-6,TRBJ1-3,CASMVSGLGNTIYF,TGTGCCAGCATGGTCTCAGGGCTTGGAAACACCATATATTTT